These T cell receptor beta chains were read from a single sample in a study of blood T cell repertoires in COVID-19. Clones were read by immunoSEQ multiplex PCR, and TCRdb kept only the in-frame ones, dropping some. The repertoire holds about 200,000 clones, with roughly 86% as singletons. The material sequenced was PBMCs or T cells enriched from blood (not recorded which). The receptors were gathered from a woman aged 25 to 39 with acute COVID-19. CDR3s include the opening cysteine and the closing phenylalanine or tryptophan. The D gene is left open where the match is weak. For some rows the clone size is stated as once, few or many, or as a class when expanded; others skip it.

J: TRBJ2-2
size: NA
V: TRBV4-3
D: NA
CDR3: CASSRGLGGLTGELFF
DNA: TGCGCCAGCAGCCGAGGTCTGGGGGGTCTTACCGGGGAGCTGTTTTTT

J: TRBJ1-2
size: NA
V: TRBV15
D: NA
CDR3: CATRTTANYGYTF
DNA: TGTGCCACCAGGACGACAGCTAACTATGGCTACACCTTC

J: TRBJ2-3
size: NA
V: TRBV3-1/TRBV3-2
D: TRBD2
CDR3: CASSPSASGGTDTQYF
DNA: TGTGCCAGCAGCCCATCGGCTAGCGGGGGCACAGATACGCAGTATTTT

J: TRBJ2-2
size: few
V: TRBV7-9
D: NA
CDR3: CASSQLSEYTGELFF
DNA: TGTGCCAGCAGCCAACTGTCGGAGTACACCGGGGAGCTGTTTTTT

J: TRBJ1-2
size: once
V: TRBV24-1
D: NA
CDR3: CATSPTGSGGYTF
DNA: TGTGCCACCAGTCCGACAGGCTCGGGAGGCTACACCTTC

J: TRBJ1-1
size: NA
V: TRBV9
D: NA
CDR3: CASSVAGTWNTEAFF
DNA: TGTGCCAGCAGCGTTGCCGGGACTTGGAACACTGAAGCTTTCTTT

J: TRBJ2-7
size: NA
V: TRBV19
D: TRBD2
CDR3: CASSTSPGTSYEQYF
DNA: TGTGCCAGTAGTACATCTCCCGGGACTAGCTACGAGCAGTACTTC

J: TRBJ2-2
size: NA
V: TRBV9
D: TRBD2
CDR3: CASSARLAENTGELFF
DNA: TGTGCCAGCAGCGCGAGACTAGCGGAGAACACCGGGGAGCTGTTTTTT

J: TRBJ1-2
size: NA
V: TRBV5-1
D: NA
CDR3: CASSLDGYGYTF
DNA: TGCGCCAGCAGCTTGGACGGGTATGGCTACACCTTC

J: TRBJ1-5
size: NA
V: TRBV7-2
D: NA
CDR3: CASSLGRRSNQPQHF
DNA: TGTGCCAGCAGCTTAGGCCGGCGGAGCAATCAGCCCCAGCATTTT

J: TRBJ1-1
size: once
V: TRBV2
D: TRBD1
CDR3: CASSGDRNTEAFF
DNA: TGTGCCAGCAGTGGGGACAGGAACACTGAAGCTTTCTTT

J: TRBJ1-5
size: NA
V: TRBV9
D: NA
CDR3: CASSVGRGSQPQHF
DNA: TGTGCCAGCAGCGTAGGTAGGGGAAGTCAGCCCCAGCATTTT

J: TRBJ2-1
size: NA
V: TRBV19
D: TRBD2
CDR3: CASSTSGGAGNEQFF
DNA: TGTGCCAGTAGTACTAGCGGGGGGGCCGGAAATGAGCAGTTCTTC

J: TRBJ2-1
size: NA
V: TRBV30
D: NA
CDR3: CAWSVEGRGDEQFF
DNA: TGTGCCTGGAGTGTCGAGGGGCGCGGGGATGAGCAGTTCTTC

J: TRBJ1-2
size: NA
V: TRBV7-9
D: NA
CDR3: CASSLGGGANYGYTF
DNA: TGTGCCAGCAGCTTAGGAGGGGGAGCTAACTATGGCTACACCTTC

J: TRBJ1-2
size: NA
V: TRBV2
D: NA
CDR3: CASSDRWRTDYGYTF
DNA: TGTGCCAGCAGTGACAGGTGGAGGACCGACTATGGCTACACCTTC

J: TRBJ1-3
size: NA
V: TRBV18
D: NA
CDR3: CASSPRELSSGNTIYF
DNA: TGTGCCAGCTCACCAAGGGAGCTTAGCTCTGGAAACACCATATATTTT

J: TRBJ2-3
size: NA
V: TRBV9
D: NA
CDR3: CASSSGDTQYF
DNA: TGTGCCAGCAGTTCCGGGGATACGCAGTATTTT

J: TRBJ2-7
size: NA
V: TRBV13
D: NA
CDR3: CASSVQTGTWSYEQYF
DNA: TGTGCCAGCAGCGTTCAAACGGGTACTTGGTCCTACGAGCAGTACTTC

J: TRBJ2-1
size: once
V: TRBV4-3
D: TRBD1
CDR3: CASSQAWTGVIHEQFF
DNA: TGCGCCAGCAGCCAAGCATGGACAGGAGTCATCCATGAGCAGTTCTTC

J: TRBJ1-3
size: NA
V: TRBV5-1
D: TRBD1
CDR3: CASSIVTGDSGNTIYF
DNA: TGCGCCAGCAGCATCGTGACAGGGGACTCTGGAAACACCATATATTTT

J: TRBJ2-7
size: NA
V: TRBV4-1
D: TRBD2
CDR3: CASRLSGGTSYEQYF
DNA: TGCGCCAGCCGACTCAGCGGGGGGACCTCCTACGAGCAGTACTTC

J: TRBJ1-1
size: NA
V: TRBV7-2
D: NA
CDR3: CASSLVSEAEAFF
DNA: TGTGCCAGCAGCTTAGTGAGCGAGGCTGAAGCTTTCTTT

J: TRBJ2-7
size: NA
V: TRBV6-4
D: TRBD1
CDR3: CASSDAMPDGTGMDEQYF
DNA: TGTGCCAGCAGTGACGCGATGCCCGACGGGACAGGGATGGACGAGCAGTACTTC

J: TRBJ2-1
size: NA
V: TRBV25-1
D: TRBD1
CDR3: CASSEYRQGPYNEQFF
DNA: TGTGCCAGCAGTGAATACCGACAGGGGCCCTACAATGAGCAGTTCTTC

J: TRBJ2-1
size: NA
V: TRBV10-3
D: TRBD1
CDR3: CAIRSWDRVGNEQFF
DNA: TGTGCCATCAGATCGTGGGACAGGGTCGGCAATGAGCAGTTCTTC